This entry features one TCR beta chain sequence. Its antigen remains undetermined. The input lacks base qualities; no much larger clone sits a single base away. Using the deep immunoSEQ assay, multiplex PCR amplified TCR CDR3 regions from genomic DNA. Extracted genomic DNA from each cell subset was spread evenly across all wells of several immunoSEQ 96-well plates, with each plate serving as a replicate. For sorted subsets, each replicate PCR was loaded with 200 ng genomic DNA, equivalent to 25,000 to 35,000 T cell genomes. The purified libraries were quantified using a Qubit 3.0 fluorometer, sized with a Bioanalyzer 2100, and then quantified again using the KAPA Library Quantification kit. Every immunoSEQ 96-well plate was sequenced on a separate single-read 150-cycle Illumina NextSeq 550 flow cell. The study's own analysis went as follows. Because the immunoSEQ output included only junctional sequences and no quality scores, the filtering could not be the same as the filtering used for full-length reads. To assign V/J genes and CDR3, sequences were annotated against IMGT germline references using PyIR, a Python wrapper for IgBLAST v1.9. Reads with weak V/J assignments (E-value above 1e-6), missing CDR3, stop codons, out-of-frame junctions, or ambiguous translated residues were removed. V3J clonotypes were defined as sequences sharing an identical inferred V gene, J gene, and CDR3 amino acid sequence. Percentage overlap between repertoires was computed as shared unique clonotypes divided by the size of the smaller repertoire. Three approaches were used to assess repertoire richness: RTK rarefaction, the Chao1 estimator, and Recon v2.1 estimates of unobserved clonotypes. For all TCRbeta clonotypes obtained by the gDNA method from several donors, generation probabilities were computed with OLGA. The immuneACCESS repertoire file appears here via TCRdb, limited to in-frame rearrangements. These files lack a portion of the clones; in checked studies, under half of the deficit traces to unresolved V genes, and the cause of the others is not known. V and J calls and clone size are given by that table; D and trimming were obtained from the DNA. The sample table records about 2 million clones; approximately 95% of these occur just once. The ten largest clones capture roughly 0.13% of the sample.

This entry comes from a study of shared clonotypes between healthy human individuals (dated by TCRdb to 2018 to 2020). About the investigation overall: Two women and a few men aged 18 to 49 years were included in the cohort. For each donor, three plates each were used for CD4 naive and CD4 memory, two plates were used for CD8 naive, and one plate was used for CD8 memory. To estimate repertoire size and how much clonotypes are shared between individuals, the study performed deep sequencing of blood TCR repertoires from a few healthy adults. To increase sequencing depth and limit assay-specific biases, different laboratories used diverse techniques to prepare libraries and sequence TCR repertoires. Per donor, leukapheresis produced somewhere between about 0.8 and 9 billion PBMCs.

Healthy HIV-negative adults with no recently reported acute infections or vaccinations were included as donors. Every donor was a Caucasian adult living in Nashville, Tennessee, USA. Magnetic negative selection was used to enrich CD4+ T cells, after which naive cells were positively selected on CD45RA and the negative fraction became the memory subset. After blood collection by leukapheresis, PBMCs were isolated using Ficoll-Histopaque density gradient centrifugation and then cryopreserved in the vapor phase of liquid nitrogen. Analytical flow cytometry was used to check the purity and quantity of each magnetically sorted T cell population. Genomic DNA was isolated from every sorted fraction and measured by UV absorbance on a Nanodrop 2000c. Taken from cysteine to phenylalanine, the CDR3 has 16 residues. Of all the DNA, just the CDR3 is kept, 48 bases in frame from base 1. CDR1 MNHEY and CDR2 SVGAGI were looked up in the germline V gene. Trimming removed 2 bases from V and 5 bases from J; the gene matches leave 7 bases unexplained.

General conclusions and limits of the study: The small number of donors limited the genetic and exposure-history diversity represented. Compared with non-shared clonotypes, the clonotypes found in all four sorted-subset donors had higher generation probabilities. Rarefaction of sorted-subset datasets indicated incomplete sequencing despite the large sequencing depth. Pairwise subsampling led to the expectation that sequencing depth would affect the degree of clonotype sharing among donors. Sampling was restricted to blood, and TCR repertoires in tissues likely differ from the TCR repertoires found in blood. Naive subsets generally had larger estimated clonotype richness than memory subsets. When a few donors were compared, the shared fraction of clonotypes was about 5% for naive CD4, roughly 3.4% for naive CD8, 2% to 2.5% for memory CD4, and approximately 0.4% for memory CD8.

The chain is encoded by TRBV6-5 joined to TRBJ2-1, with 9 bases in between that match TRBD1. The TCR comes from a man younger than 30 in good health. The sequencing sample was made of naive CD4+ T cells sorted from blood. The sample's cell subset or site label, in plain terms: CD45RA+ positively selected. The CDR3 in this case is CASSYTDRGSDNEQFF. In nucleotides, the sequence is TGTGCCAGCAGTTACACCGACAGGGGGAGCGACAATGAGCAGTTCTTC.